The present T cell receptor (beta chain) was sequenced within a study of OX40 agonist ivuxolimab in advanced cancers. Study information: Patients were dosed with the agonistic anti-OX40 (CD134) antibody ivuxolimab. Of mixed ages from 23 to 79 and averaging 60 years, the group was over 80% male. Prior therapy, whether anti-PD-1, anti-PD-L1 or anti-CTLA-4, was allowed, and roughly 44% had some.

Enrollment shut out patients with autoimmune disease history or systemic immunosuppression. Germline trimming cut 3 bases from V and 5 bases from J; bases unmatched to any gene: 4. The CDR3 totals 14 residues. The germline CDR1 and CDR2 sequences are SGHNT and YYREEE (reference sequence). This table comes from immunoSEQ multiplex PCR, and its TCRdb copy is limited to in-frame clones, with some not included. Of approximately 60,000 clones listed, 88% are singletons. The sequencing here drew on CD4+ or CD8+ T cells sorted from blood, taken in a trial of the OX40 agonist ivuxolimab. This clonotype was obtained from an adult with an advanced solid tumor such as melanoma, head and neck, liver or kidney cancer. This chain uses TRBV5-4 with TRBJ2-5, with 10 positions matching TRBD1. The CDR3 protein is CASSSTGGDETQYF. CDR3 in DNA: TGTGCCAGCAGCTCGACAGGGGGCGACGAGACCCAGTACTTC.